Below are 26 T cell receptor beta chains sequenced from a single sample in a study of cytomegalovirus exposure and HLA in healthy donors. Both 60 Vbeta primers and 13 Jbeta primers went into the PCR. Clones were read by immunoSEQ multiplex PCR, and TCRdb kept only the in-frame ones, dropping some. The table has about 210,000 clones, roughly 78% seen once. What was sequenced was PBMCs. These receptors were obtained from a boy aged 5-17 years in good health and CMV-seronegative.

The chain has TRBV6-9 and TRBJ1-1; TRBD1 agrees at 7 bases. J gave up 1 base and V 6 bases, and 14 bases lay outside the gene matches. The CDR3 runs 17 residues. Germline values: CDR1 MNHGY, CDR2 SVAAGI. As DNA, the CDR3 is TGTGCCAGCAGGCCCCGGGACAGCGTCGAAGGGAACACTGAAGCTTTCTTT. The encoded protein is CASRPRDSVEGNTEAFF.

The chain couples TRBV29-1 to TRBJ2-5; 12 bases align to TRBD1. The CDR3 has 16 amino acids. The germline V gene has CDR1 SQVTM and CDR2 ANQGSEA. The J segment lost 5 bases and the V segment lost 2 bases, leaving 9 bases of the junction unmatched. CDR3 in amino acids: CSVEPSGTGGRETQYF. The CDR3 coding sequence is TGCAGCGTTGAACCTTCCGGGACAGGGGGCCGGGAGACCCAGTACTTC.

The chain links TRBV7-9 to TRBJ2-7; the match to TRBD1 covers 8 bases. CDR3 length: 17 amino acids. The trim removed 2 bases at V and 0 bases at J, leaving 9 bases unmatched. The germline V gene encodes CDR1 SEHNR and CDR2 FQNEAQ (reference sequence). The CDR3 reads CASSLNRRTGSSYEQYF. CDR3 nucleotides: TGTGCCAGCAGCTTAAATCGCCGGACAGGGAGCTCCTACGAGCAGTACTTC.

The genes are TRBV10-3 and TRBJ2-7; possibly TRBD1 for D (6 bases). Trimming took 8 bases from V and 0 from J, leaving 11 bases between them. CDR3 length: 13 amino acids. Germline V CDR1 and CDR2: ENHRY, SYGVKD. The CDR3 sequence: CAILDSFSYEQYF. The CDR3 DNA sequence: TGTGCCATCCTGGACAGTTTCTCCTACGAGCAGTACTTC.

In its sample, this clone was seen a few times. This rearrangement joins TRBV4-2 to TRBJ1-6, with 9 bases matching TRBD1. There are 19 residues in the CDR3. Germline trimming cut 3 bases from V and 14 bases from J; bases unmatched to any gene: 23. Germline V gene sequence: CDR1 LGHNA, CDR2 YNFKEQ. The CDR3 loop reads CASSHSFGATGTGFRSLHF. As DNA, the CDR3 is TGTGCCAGCAGCCATTCGTTCGGCGCCACCGGGACAGGGTTTCGATCCCTCCACTTT.

This chain uses TRBV5-1 with TRBJ2-7, with D possibly TRBD2 on 6 matching bases. Germline V CDR1 and CDR2: SGHRS, YFSETQ. Trimming stripped 0 bases from V and 1 base from J, with 11 bases between. The CDR3 length is 15 residues. The CDR3: CASSLGYGGSYEQYF. CDR3 nucleotides: TGCGCCAGCAGCTTGGGCTACGGGGGATCCTACGAGCAGTACTTC.

The rearrangement joins TRBV18 to TRBJ1-1, with D perhaps matching TRBD1 (5 bases). Looked up from germline, CDR1 is KGHSH and CDR2 is LQKENI. This CDR3 region has 15 residues. V lost 0 bases and J lost 0, with 8 bases in between. The CDR3 nucleotides read TGTGCCAGCTCACCACCGAAGGGGATGAACACTGAAGCTTTCTTT. Translated, it gives CASSPPKGMNTEAFF.

This clone was seen only once. This chain links TRBV10-3 with TRBJ1-5; 8 bases are a match to TRBD1. The length of the CDR3 is 13 residues. After removal of 7 bases from V and 7 bases from J, the junction contained 6 bases not matched to a gene. CDR1 is ENHRY, CDR2 SYGVKD, per germline. CDR3 nucleotides: TGTGCCATCAACCCGGACAGGGACCAGCCCCAGCATTTT. Protein: CAINPDRDQPQHF.

V gene TRBV12-5 combines with J gene TRBJ1-4; TRBD1 is a possible D gene (6 bases). Per germline, CDR1 LGHNT and CDR2 FRNRAP. This CDR3 contains 17 residues. The V end lost 1 base, the J end lost 0 bases, and 12 bases lay between the germline ends. The CDR3 nucleotides are TGTGCTAGTGGTTTGGGCGCGACAGGTGCAACTAATGAAAAACTGTTTTTT. Translating gives CASGLGATGATNEKLFF. Looking up the rest from reference TRBV12-5 and TRBJ1-4 gives the full variable domain: DARVTQTPRHKVTEMGQEVTMRCQPILGHNTVFWYRQTMMQGLELLAYFRNRAPLDDSGMPKDRFSAEMPDATLATLKIQPSEPRDSAVYFCASGLGATGATNEKLFFGSGTQLSVL.

This clone has just a few counts. The chain's CDR3 is CASSRFEEDSPLHF. The CDR3 nucleotides read TGTGCCAGCAGTCGCTTCGAGGAGGATTCACCCCTCCACTTT. The chain uses TRBV6-6 and TRBJ1-6; D gene ambiguous. With 5 bases removed from V and 8 bases from J, the gap between germline ends came to 13 bases. Germline CDR1 MNHNY, CDR2 SVGAGI (reference sequence). CDR3 length: 14 residues.

The J gene is TRBJ1-2, the V gene TRBV19, with D perhaps TRBD1 (5 bases). The germline gives CDR1 LNHDA, CDR2 SQIVND (reference sequence). With 4 bases removed from V and 5 bases from J, the gap between germline ends came to 14 bases. The CDR3 totals 14 residues. The CDR3 reads CASSTPRVTYGYTF. The CDR3 coding sequence is TGTGCCAGTAGTACCCCCAGGGTAACATATGGCTACACCTTC.

J is TRBJ1-1 and V is TRBV9, with 7 bases lining up with TRBD1. Germline V gene data show CDR1 as SGDLS and CDR2 as YYNGEE. The trim removed 4 bases at V and 0 bases at J, leaving 9 bases unmatched. There are 16 residues in the CDR3. CDR3 residues: CASSPRTGPLNTEAFF. The CDR3 bases are TGTGCCAGCAGCCCGCGGACAGGTCCCCTGAACACTGAAGCTTTCTTT.

This chain uses TRBV7-9 with TRBJ2-4, with D maybe TRBD1 (5 bases). The germline CDR1 and CDR2 sequences are SEHNR and FQNEAQ (reference sequence). There are 17 residues in the CDR3. The V gene lost 5 bases and the J gene lost 0 bases, with 17 bases spanning the gap. The DNA of the CDR3 is TGTGCCAGCAGCCTGGGGCAAGGGGCGGTAGCCAAAAACATTCAGTACTTC. This sequence encodes CASSLGQGAVAKNIQYF.

The chain couples TRBV19 to TRBJ1-1; D uncertain. The germline CDR1 and CDR2 sequences are LNHDA and SQIVND (reference sequence). This CDR3 has 15 amino acids. Trimming removed 7 bases at V and 0 bases at J, with 15 bases between. CDR3 DNA: TGTGCCAGTACCCTAGGAGGGCAGGTGAACACTGAAGCTTTCTTT. The encoded protein is CASTLGGQVNTEAFF. Supplemented by reference TRBV19 and TRBJ1-1, the full variable domain reads DGGITQSPKYLFRKEGQNVTLSCEQNLNHDAMYWYRQDPGQGLRLIYYSQIVNDFQKGDIAEGYSVSREKKESFPLTVTSAQKNPTAFYLCASTLGGQVNTEAFFGQGTRLTVV.

This clone was seen a single time. The chain uses TRBV30 and TRBJ2-1, with 7 positions matching TRBD2. The CDR3 has 15 residues. CDR1 and CDR2 from the germline V gene are GTSNPN and SVGIG (reference sequence). The ends lost 2 bases at V and 7 bases at J; junction bases unmatched: 11. The CDR3 DNA reads as TGTGCCTGGAGTAGGTTTGGCGGGAGTTGGAATGAGCAGTTCTTC. Protein product: CAWSRFGGSWNEQFF.

This chain uses TRBV9 with TRBJ1-4; no reliable D call. Trimming pared 0 bases from V and 7 bases from J, leaving 13 bases between. Per the germline V gene, CDR1 is SGDLS and CDR2 is YYNGEE. The CDR3 contains 15 residues. The CDR3 is CASSVVADSFEKLFF. The CDR3 region has the DNA TGTGCCAGCAGCGTAGTGGCAGACTCCTTTGAAAAACTGTTTTTT.

This clone was observed a few times. The chain joins TRBV11-2 to TRBJ2-7; tentative D call: TRBD2 (6 bases). Germline V lookup: CDR1 SGHAT, CDR2 FQNNGV. V was clipped by 4 bases and J by 6 bases, with 16 bases between them. There are 14 residues in the CDR3. The CDR3 nucleotides are TGTGCCAGCAGCTCGCACTCCGGAGGGCGCGAGCAGTACTTC. Its translation is CASSSHSGGREQYF.

This clone showed up just a few times. This chain joins TRBV18 and TRBJ1-3; D gene unclear. The germline V gene encodes CDR1 KGHSH and CDR2 LQKENI. This CDR3 has 15 amino acids. The ends were cut back, 6 bases at V and 0 bases at J, with 12 bases in the middle. This CDR3 reads CASSGQSYSGNTIYF. CDR3 nucleotides: TGTGCCAGCTCTGGCCAATCATACTCTGGAAACACCATATATTTT. Full variable domain (outside the CDR3, taken from reference TRBV18 and TRBJ1-3): NAGVMQNPRHLVRRRGQEARLRCSPMKGHSHVYWYRQLPEEGLKFMVYLQKENIIDESGMPKERFSAEFPKEGPSILRIQQVVRGDSAAYFCASSGQSYSGNTIYFGEGSWLTVV.

CDR3 loop: CASSLLPGDLEQPQHF. DNA of the CDR3: TGTGCCAGCAGCTTGCTTCCAGGGGATTTGGAGCAGCCCCAGCATTTT. The rearrangement joins TRBV5-8 to TRBJ1-5; TRBD1 might be the D (6 bases). The CDR3 spans 16 residues. V was clipped by 1 base and J by 7 bases, with 18 bases between them. CDR1 SGHTS and CDR2 YDEGEE come from the germline V gene.

The V gene is TRBV5-1, the J gene TRBJ1-5; 8 positions agree with TRBD1. Trimming removed 4 bases from V and 6 bases from J; junction bases left unmatched: 9. Germline V CDR1 and CDR2: SGHRS, YFSETQ. CDR3 length: 15 residues. The CDR3 DNA reads TGCGCCAGCAGCCCGTGGACAGGGTTCTTTCAGCCCCAGCATTTT. This codes for CASSPWTGFFQPQHF.

The genes are TRBV30 and TRBJ2-7; perhaps TRBD1 as D (6 bases). The V gene lost 3 bases and the J gene lost 0 bases, with 12 bases spanning the gap. Germline V gene lookup returns CDR1 GTSNPN and CDR2 SVGIG (reference sequence). The CDR3 contains 14 residues. The CDR3 here is CAWRLDRYSYEQYF. Here the CDR3 DNA reads TGTGCCTGGAGGCTGGACAGATACTCCTACGAGCAGTACTTC.

This clone was detected only once. The V gene is TRBV5-1, the J gene TRBJ2-5; D is uncertain. The J call may be mistaken, given a closer DNA end match to TRBJ2-7. Germline assignment: CDR1 SGHRS and CDR2 YFSETQ. This CDR3 comprises 15 residues. This CDR3 reads CASSLVGRPPYEQYF. CDR3 in DNA: TGCGCCAGCAGCTTGGTAGGCAGGCCCCCTTACGAGCAGTACTTC.

The chain couples TRBV6-6 to TRBJ1-3; 7 bases are a match to TRBD1. In germline, CDR1 is MNHNY, CDR2 SVGAGI (reference sequence). The CDR3 contains 14 residues. With V trimmed by 6 bases and J by 4 bases, 6 bases remained unmatched. The CDR3 region is CASSLGGSGNTIYF. The DNA of the CDR3 is TGTGCCAGCAGCTTAGGGGGCTCCGGAAACACCATATATTTT.

The V and J genes are TRBV6-5 and TRBJ2-3, with D unclear. V lost 0 bases and J lost 1, with 5 bases in between. Germline V CDR1 and CDR2: MNHEY, SVGAGI. The CDR3 is 14 residues long. The DNA for the CDR3 is TGTGCCAGCAGTTACTCACAGCGCACAGATACGCAGTATTTT. Protein: CASSYSQRTDTQYF.

The chain's CDR3 is CASSEVTGVSSFDYGYTF. The DNA for the CDR3 is TGTGCCAGCAGTGAAGTAACAGGGGTCTCCTCATTTGACTATGGCTACACCTTC. The J gene is TRBJ1-2, the V gene TRBV6-1; 7 bases line up with TRBD1. CDR1 is MNHNS and CDR2 is SASEGT in the germline V gene. The ends lost 1 base at V and 3 bases at J; junction bases unmatched: 14. The CDR3 has 18 amino acids.

This chain joins TRBV4-1 and TRBJ2-7; D is ambiguous. The V gene's germline CDR1 is MGHRA and CDR2 YSYEKL. The CDR3 runs to 13 residues. Trimming left V 1 base short and J 4 bases short, with 8 bases between. The chain's CDR3 is CASSQGLGYEQYF. As DNA, the CDR3 is TGCGCCAGCAGCCAAGGCCTCGGGTACGAGCAGTACTTC.